This T cell receptor beta chain was recovered during a study of cytomegalovirus exposure and HLA in healthy donors. General observations from the study: The authors listed 164 TCR beta chains as cytomegalovirus-associated. TCR beta V- and J-gene trimming, according to a later analysis, was linked to a missense DCLRE1C variant.

On this clone itself: What it binds is unknown.

Germline-derived CDR1 and CDR2 are LNHDA and SQIVND (reference sequence). The CDR3 contains 15 residues. Deletions cut 4 bases from V and 4 bases from J, with 14 bases between. A multiplex PCR was run with 60 Vbeta primers and 13 Jbeta primers. TCRdb's copy holds only in-frame clones and misses some; the assay was immunoSEQ multiplex PCR. Here the sample spans 140,000 or so clones, over 80% being singletons. Sequenced material: PBMCs. The TCR comes from a male donor in good health and CMV-seronegative. The chain recombines TRBV19 with TRBJ2-1; perhaps TRBD1 as D (6 bases). CDR3 sequence (DNA): TGTGCCAGTAGTACTATCCGGGACACATACAATGAGCAGTTCTTC. This translates into CASSTIRDTYNEQFF.